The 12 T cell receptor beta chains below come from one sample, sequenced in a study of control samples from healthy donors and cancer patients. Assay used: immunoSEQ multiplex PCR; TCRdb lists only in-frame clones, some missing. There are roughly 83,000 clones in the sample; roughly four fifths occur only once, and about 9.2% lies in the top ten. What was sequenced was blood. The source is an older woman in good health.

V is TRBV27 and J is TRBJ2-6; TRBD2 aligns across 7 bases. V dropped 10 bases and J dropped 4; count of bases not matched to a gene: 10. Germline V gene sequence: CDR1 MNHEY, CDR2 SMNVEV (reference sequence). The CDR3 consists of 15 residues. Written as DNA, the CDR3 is TGTGCCACCCAGCGGGGTGTCGGAGGGGCCAACGTCCTGACTTTC. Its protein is CATQRGVGGANVLTF.

The CDR3 region is CASSPSSPGLAGTSTDTQYF. In DNA, the CDR3 is TGTGCCAGCTCACCATCATCCCCGGGACTAGCGGGGACAAGCACAGATACGCAGTATTTT. The V and J genes are TRBV18 and TRBJ2-3; 13 bases are a match to TRBD2. The CDR3 length is 20 residues. Losses at the gene ends were 2 bases for V and 0 bases for J; bases not matched to a gene: 11. From germline, CDR1 is KGHSH and CDR2 LQKENI.

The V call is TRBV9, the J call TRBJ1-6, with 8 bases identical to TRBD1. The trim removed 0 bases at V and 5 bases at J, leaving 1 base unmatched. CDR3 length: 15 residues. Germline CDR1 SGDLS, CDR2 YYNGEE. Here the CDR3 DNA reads TGTGCCAGCAGCGTAGGGGACAGGAATAATTCACCCCTCCACTTT. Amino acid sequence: CASSVGDRNNSPLHF.

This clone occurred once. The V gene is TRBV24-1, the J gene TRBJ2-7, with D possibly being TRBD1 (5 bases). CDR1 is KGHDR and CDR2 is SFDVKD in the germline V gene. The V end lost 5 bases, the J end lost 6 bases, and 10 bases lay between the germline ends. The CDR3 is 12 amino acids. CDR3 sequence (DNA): TGTGCCACCAGTGTCACAGGAGCCGAGCAGTACTTC. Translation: CATSVTGAEQYF.

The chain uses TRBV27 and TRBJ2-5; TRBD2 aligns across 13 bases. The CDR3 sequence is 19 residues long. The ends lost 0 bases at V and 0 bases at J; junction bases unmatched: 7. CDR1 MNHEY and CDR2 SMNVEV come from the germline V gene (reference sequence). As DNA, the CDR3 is TGTGCCAGCAGTTTATCTCCCGGGACTAGCGGGAAGTACCAAGAGACCCAGTACTTC. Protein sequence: CASSLSPGTSGKYQETQYF.

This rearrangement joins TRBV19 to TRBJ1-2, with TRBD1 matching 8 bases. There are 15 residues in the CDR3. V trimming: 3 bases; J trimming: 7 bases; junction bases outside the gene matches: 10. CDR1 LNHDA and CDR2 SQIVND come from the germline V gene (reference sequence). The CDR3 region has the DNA TGTGCCAGTAGTATTAGGAAGACAGGGGATTCTGGCTACACCTTC. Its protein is CASSIRKTGDSGYTF.

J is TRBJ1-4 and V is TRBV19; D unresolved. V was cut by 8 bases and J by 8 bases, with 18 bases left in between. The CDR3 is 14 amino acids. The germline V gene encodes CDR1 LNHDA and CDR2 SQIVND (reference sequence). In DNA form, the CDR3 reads TGTGCCAGTGCACCGGGGAAAATAGGGGAAAAACTGTTTTTT. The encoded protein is CASAPGKIGEKLFF.

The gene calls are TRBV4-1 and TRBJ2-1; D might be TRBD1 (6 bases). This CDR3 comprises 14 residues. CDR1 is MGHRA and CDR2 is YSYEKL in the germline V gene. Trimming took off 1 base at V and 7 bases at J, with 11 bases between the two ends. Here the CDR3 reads CASSQVPTGNEQFF. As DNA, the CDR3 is TGCGCCAGCAGCCAAGTCCCTACAGGGAATGAGCAGTTCTTC.

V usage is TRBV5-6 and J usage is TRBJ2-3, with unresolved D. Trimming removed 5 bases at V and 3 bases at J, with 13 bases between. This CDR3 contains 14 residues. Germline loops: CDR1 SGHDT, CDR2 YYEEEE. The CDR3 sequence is CASSVSPPTDTQYF. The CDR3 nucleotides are TGTGCCAGCAGTGTTAGCCCCCCGACAGATACGCAGTATTTT.

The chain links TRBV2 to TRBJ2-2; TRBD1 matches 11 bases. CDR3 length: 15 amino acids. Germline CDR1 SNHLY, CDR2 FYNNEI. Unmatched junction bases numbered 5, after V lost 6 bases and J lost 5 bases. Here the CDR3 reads CASRGQGVRTGELFF. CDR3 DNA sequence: TGTGCCAGCAGGGGACAGGGGGTGAGGACCGGGGAGCTGTTTTTT.

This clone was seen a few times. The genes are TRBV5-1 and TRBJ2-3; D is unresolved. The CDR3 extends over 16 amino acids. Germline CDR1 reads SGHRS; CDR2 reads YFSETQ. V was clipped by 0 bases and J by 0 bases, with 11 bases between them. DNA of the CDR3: TGCGCCAGCAGCTTGGGGGGAAGGGTTAGCACAGATACGCAGTATTTT. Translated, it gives CASSLGGRVSTDTQYF.

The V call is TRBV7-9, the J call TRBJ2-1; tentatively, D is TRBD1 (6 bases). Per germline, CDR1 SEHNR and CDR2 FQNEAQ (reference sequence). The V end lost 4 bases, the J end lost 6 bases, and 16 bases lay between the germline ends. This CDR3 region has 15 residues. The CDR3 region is CASSSTGGRGNEQFF. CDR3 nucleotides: TGTGCCAGCAGCTCCACTGGGGGCCGGGGCAATGAGCAGTTCTTC.